Sequencing of this TCR beta chain was carried out in a study of blood T cells in healthy people across ages. V dropped 6 bases and J dropped 5 bases, with 13 bases sitting between them. Germline V gives CDR1 SQVTM, CDR2 ANQGSEA. CDR3 length: 13 amino acids. A sample-barcoded 5' primer and a J-beta primer mix were used in a second PCR of roughly 6 to 12 cycles. TCRdb reprocessed the 5' RACE reads via MiXCR and lists one record per CDR3 protein. The sample lists fewer than 2,000,000 distinct CDR3 sequences, around 35% occurring once. This TCR was sampled from a woman in her thirties in good health. This chain joins TRBV29-1 and TRBJ1-4; a possible D gene is TRBD1 (5 bases). The sample taken for sequencing was blood. The CDR3 DNA is TGCAGCGTATCAGGGAGGTTAAATGAAAAACTGTTTTTT. Protein product: CSVSGRLNEKLFF. Using reference TRBV29-1 and TRBJ1-4 for the parts outside the CDR3, the full variable domain is SAVISQKPSRDICQRGTSLTIQCQVDSQVTMMFWYRQQPGQSLTLIATANQGSEATYESGFVIDKFPISRPNLTFSTLTVSNMSPEDSSIYLCSVSGRLNEKLFFGSGTQLSVL.